This T cell receptor (beta chain) was recovered during a study of shared clonotypes between healthy human individuals (dated by TCRdb to between 2020 and 2021). With respect to the entire study: The cohort included a few men and two women between 18 and 49 years of age. For each donor, CD4 naive and CD4 memory were each run on three plates, CD8 naive on two plates, and CD8 memory on one plate. The study deeply sequenced blood TCR repertoires of about 5 healthy adults to estimate repertoire size and the extent of clonotype sharing between individuals. To increase sequencing depth and limit assay-specific biases, different laboratories used diverse techniques to prepare libraries and sequence TCR repertoires. Per donor, leukapheresis produced somewhere between about 0.8 and 9 billion PBMCs. Points the paper makes about the study in general: Naive subsets generally had larger estimated clonotype richness than memory subsets. Rarefaction of sorted-subset datasets indicated incomplete sequencing despite the large sequencing depth. Only blood was sampled, and tissue TCR repertoires likely differ from those in blood. Clonotypes shared by all four sorted-subset donors showed higher generation probabilities than non-shared clonotypes. Pairwise subsampling led to the expectation that sequencing depth would affect the degree of clonotype sharing among donors. The small number of donors limited the genetic and exposure-history diversity represented. Sharing across a handful of donors was observed for approximately 5% of naive CD4, over 3% of naive CD8, 2.3% of memory CD4, and around 0.4% of memory CD8 clonotypes.

TCR CDR3 regions were amplified from genomic DNA by multiplex PCR using the deep immunoSEQ assay. Extracted genomic DNA from each cell subset was distributed evenly across all wells of several immunoSEQ 96-well plates, and each plate was treated as a replicate. Each replicate PCR for sorted subsets received about 0.2 ug genomic DNA, equal to about 30,000 T cell genomes. Purified libraries were quantified with a Qubit 3.0 fluorometer, sized on a Bioanalyzer 2100, and re-quantified with the KAPA Library Quantification kit. Every immunoSEQ 96-well plate was sequenced on a dedicated single-read 150-cycle Illumina NextSeq 550 flow cell. Per the source publication's procedure: The immunoSEQ output contained only junctional sequences without quality scores, so filtering could not match that applied to full-length reads. To assign V/J genes and CDR3, sequences were annotated against IMGT germline references using PyIR, a Python wrapper for IgBLAST v1.9. Reads were removed for weak V/J assignments (E-value above 1e-6), missing CDR3, stop codons, out-of-frame junctions, or ambiguous translated residues. V3J clonotypes were defined as sequences sharing an identical inferred V gene, J gene, and CDR3 amino acid sequence. Percentage overlap between repertoires was computed as shared unique clonotypes divided by the size of the smaller repertoire. Richness of each repertoire was evaluated using RTK rarefaction, the Chao1 estimator, and Recon v2.1 estimates of unobserved clonotypes. OLGA was used to compute generation probabilities for all TCRbeta clonotypes that the gDNA method yielded from a few donors. TCRdb holds this immuneACCESS table with in-frame rearrangements only. Some clones are missing; in checked studies, unresolved V genes explain under half, and the rest has no known cause. The V and J calls and clone size come from that table; D and trimming were worked out from the DNA. The sample table contains some 2.4 million clones; only one count was recorded for 90% to 95% of them. The biggest ten clones account for more than 0.35% of the sample.

A word on this clone: Its antigen remains unidentified. The record has no base qualities; no much larger clone is one base away.

Donors were healthy HIV-negative adults with no recently reported acute infections or vaccinations. All donors were Caucasian adults living in Nashville, Tennessee, USA. Magnetic negative selection was used to enrich CD4+ T cells, after which naive cells were positively selected on CD45RA and the negative fraction became the memory subset. After blood collection by leukapheresis, PBMCs were isolated using Ficoll-Histopaque density gradient centrifugation and then cryopreserved in the vapor phase of liquid nitrogen. Purity and quantity of every magnetically sorted T cell population were checked by analytical flow cytometry. Genomic DNA was isolated from every sorted fraction and measured by UV absorbance on a Nanodrop 2000c. CDR1 and CDR2 (SGHDN, FVKESK) derive from the germline V gene. V gives up 4 bases and J gives up 5 bases, and the segment between their germline ends measures 8 bases. Counted from cysteine to phenylalanine, this CDR3 has 12 amino acids. Solely the CDR3 DNA is kept, with 36 bases framed from the first base.

The chain couples TRBV14 to TRBJ1-1, with the identity of the D gene unclear. The sequencing input was naive CD4+ T cells from PBMCs. Explained via the paper, the cell subset or site label denotes: CD45RA+ positively selected. The clonotype originates from a man between 18 and 35 years old in good health. Some clones in this sample may be carry-over from other donors' samples. The CDR3 reads as follows: CASSLARTEAFF. The sequenced DNA: TGTGCCAGCAGCCTAGCCCGGACTGAAGCTTTCTTT.